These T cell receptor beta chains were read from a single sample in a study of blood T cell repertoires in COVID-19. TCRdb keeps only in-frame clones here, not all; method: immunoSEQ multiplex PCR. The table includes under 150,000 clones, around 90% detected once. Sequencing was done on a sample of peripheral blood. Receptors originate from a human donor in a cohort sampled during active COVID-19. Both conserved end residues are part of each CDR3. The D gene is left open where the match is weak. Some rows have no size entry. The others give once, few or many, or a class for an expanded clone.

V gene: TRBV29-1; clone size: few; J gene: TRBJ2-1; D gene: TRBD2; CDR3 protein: CSVEGLPGRGGNEQFF; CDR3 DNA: TGCAGCGTTGAAGGGCTACCGGGGAGGGGAGGCAATGAGCAGTTCTTC
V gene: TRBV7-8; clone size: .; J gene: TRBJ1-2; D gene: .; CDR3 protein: CASSLERGWNYGYTF; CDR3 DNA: TGTGCCAGCAGCTTAGAACGGGGGTGGAACTATGGCTACACCTTC
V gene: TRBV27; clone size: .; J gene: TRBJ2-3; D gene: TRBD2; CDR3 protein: CASSLSQRGPQYF; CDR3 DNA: TGTGCCAGCAGTTTATCGCAGCGGGGCCCGCAGTATTTT
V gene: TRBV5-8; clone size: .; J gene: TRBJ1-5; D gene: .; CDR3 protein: CASSADRNQPQHF; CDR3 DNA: TGTGCCAGCAGCGCGGACAGAAATCAGCCCCAGCATTTT
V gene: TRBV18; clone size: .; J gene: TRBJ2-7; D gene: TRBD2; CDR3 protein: CASSQSGLAGVSSHEQYF; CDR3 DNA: TGTGCCAGCTCACAATCGGGACTAGCGGGAGTTTCTTCCCACGAGCAGTACTTC
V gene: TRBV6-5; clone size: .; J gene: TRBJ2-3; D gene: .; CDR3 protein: CASSRGYRTDTQYF; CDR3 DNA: TGTGCCAGCAGCCGAGGTTACCGCACAGATACGCAGTATTTT
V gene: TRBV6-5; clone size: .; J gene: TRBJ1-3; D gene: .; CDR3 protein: CASSRDSSGNTIYF; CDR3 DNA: TGTGCCAGCAGCCGCGACAGCTCTGGAAACACCATATATTTT
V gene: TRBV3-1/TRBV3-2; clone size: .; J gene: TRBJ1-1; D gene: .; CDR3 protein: CASSQAFTEAFF; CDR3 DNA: TGTGCCAGCAGCCAAGCGTTCACTGAAGCTTTCTTT
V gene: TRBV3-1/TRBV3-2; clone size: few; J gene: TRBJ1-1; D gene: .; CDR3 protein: CASSQEGTLNTEAFF; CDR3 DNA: TGTGCCAGCAGCCAAGAGGGGACACTGAACACTGAAGCTTTCTTT
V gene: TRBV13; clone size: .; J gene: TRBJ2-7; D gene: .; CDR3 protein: CASSLGVGRSYEQYF; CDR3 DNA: TGTGCCAGCAGCTTAGGGGTTGGCCGATCCTACGAGCAGTACTTC
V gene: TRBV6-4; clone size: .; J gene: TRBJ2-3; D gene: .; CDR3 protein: CASLCQSSTDTQYF; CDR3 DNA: TGTGCCAGCCTGTGTCAGTCTAGCACAGATACGCAGTATTTT
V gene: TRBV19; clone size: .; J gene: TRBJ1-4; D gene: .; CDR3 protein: CASSIGQNHEKLFF; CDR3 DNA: TGTGCCAGTAGTATAGGACAGAATCATGAAAAACTGTTTTTT
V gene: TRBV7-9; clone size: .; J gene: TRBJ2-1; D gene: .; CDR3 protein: CASSRQGIYNEQFF; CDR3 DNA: TGTGCCAGCAGCCGCCAGGGTATTTACAATGAGCAGTTCTTC
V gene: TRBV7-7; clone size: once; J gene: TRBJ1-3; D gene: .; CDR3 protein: CASSPGERGAGNTIYF; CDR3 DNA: TGTGCTAGCAGCCCGGGGGAGAGGGGAGCTGGAAACACCATATATTTT
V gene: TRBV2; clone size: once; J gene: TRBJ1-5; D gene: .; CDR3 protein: CASSGGPGVGNQPQHF; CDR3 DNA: TGTGCCAGCAGTGGGGGGCCAGGAGTCGGCAATCAGCCCCAGCATTTT
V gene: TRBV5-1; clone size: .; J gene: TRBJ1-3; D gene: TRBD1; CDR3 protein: CASSLGQISGNTIYF; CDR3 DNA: TGCGCCAGCAGCCTGGGACAGATCTCTGGAAACACCATATATTTT
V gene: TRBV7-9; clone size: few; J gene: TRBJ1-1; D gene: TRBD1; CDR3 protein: CASSGQADEAFF; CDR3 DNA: TGTGCCAGCAGCGGACAGGCCGATGAAGCTTTCTTT
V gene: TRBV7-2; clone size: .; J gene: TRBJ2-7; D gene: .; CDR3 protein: CASSGAVTYEQYF; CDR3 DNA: TGTGCCAGCAGCGGGGCGGTTACCTACGAGCAGTACTTC
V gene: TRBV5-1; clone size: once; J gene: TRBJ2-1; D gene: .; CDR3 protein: CASSLGQYYNEQFF; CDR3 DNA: TGCGCCAGCAGCTTGGGACAGTACTACAATGAGCAGTTCTTC
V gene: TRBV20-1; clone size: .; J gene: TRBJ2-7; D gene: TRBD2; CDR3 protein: CSASSLAGTRSYEQYF; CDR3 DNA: TGCAGTGCTAGTTCGCTAGCGGGGACCCGCTCCTACGAGCAGTACTTC
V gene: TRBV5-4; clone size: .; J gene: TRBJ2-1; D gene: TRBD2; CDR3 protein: CASSVAGTSGYNEQFF; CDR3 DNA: TGTGCCAGCAGCGTTGCCGGGACTAGCGGCTACAATGAGCAGTTCTTC
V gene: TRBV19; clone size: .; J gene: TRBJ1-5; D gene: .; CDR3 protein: CASSRDGSGQPQHF; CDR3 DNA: TGTGCCAGTAGTAGAGACGGGAGCGGTCAGCCCCAGCATTTT
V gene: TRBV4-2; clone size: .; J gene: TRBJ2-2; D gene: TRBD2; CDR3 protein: CASSQERTGGYTGELFF; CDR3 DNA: TGTGCCAGCAGCCAAGAGCGTACCGGGGGGTACACCGGGGAGCTGTTTTTT
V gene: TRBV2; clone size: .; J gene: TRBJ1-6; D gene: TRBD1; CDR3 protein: CASSGDSKNSPLHF; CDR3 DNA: TGTGCCAGCAGTGGGGACAGTAAAAATTCACCCCTCCACTTT
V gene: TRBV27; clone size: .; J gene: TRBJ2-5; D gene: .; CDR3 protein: CASSPSPAGVETQYF; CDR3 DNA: TGTGCCAGCAGTCCAAGCCCCGCAGGGGTGGAGACCCAGTACTTC
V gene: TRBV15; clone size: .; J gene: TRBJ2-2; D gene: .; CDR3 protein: CATSKPNTGELFF; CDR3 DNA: TGTGCCACCAGTAAGCCGAACACCGGGGAGCTGTTTTTT
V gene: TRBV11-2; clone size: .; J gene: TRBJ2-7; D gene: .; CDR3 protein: CASSLGPTYEQYF; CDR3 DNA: TGTGCCAGCAGCTTAGGGCCAACCTACGAGCAGTACTTC
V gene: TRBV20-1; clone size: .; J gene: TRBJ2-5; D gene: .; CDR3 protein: CSASKPGQGETQYF; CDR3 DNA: TGCAGTGCTAGTAAACCCGGGCAGGGAGAGACCCAGTACTTC
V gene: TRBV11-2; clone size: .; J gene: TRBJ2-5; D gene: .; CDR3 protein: CASSLAPSEQETQYF; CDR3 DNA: TGTGCCAGCAGCTTAGCGCCTAGCGAGCAAGAGACCCAGTACTTC
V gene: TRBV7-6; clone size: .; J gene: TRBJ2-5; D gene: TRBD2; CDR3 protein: CASSFGPLAAQETQYF; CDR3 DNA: TGTGCCAGCAGCTTCGGGCCCCTAGCGGCACAAGAGACCCAGTACTTC
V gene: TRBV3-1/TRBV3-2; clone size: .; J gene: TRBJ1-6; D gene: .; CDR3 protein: CASSQVSGPTSVELHF; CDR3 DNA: TGTGCCAGCAGCCAAGTGTCAGGACCCACTAGTGTAGAGCTCCACTTT
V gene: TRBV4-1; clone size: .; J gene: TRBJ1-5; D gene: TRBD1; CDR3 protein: CASSPRGTGDNQPQHF; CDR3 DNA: TGCGCCAGCAGCCCCCGTGGGACAGGAGATAATCAGCCCCAGCATTTT
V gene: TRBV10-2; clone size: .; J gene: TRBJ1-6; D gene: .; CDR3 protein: CASTWGQSYNSPLHF; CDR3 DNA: TGCGCCAGCACTTGGGGACAATCATATAATTCACCCCTCCACTTT
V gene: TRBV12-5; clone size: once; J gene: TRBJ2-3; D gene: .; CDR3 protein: CASGLDRDTQYF; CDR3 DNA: TGTGCTAGTGGTTTAGACAGAGATACGCAGTATTTT
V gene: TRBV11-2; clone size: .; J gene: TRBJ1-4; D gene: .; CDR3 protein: CASSLGGPSEKLFF; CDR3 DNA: TGTGCCAGCAGCTTAGGTGGGCCCTCTGAAAAACTGTTTTTT
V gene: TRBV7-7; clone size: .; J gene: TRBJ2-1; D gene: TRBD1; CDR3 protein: CASSPTGTGVINEQFF; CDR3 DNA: TGTGCTAGCAGCCCGACCGGGACAGGGGTCATCAATGAGCAGTTCTTC
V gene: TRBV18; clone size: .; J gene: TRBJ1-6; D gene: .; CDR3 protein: CASSGYRDLTSPLHF; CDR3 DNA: TGTGCCAGCTCAGGGTACAGGGATCTCACCTCACCCCTCCACTTT
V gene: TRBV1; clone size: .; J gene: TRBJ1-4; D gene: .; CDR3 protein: CTSSHKGAMANEKLFF; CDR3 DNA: TGCACCAGCAGCCATAAGGGGGCGATGGCTAATGAAAAACTGTTTTTT
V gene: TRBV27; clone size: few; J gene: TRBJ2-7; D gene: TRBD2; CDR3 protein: CATRKRGGPYEQYF; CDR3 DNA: TGTGCCACCCGGAAGCGGGGAGGCCCCTACGAGCAGTACTTC
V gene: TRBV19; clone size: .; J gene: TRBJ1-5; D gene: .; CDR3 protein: CASSSNRVNQPQHF; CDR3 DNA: TGTGCCAGTAGTAGCAACAGGGTCAATCAGCCCCAGCATTTT